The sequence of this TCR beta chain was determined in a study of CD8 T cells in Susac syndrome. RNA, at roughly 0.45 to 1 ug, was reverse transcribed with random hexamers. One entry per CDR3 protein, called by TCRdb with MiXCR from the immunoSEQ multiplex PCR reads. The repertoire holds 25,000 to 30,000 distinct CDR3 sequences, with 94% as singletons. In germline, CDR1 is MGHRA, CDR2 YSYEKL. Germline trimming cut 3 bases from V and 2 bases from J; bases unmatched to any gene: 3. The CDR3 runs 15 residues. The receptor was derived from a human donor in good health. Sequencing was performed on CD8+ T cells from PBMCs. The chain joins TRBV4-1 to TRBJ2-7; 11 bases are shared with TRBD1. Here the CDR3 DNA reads TGCGCCAGCAGCCACGCGGGACAGGGGGCCTACGAGCAGTACTTC. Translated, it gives CASSHAGQGAYEQYF.